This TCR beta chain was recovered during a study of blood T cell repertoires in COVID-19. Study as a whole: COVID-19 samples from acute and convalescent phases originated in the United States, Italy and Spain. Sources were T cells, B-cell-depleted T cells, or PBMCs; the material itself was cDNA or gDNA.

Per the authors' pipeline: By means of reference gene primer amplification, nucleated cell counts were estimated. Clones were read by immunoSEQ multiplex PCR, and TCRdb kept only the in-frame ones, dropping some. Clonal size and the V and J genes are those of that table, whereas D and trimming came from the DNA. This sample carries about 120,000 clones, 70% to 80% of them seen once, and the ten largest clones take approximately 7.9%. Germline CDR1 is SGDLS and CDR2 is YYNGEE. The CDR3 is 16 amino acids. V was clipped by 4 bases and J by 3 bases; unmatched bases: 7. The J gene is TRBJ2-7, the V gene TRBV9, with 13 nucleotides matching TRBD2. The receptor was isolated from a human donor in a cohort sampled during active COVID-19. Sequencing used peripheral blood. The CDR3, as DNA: TGTGCCAGCAGCCCCCGGACTAGCGGGAGTCACTACGAGCAGTACTTC. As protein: CASSPRTSGSHYEQYF.